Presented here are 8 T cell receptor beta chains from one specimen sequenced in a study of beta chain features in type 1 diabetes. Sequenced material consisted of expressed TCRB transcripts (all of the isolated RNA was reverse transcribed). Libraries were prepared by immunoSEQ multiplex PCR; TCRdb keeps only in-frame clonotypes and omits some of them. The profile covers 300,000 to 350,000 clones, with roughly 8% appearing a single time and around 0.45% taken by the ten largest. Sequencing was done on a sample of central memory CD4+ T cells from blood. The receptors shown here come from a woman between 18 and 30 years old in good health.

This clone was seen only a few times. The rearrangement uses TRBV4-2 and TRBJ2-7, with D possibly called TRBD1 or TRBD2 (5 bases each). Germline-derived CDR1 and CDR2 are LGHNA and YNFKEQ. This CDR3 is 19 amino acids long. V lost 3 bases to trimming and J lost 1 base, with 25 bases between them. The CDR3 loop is CASSHTTPRPGTSSYEQYF. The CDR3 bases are TGTGCCAGCAGCCATACCACGCCGCGGCCCGGGACCAGTTCCTACGAGCAGTACTTC.

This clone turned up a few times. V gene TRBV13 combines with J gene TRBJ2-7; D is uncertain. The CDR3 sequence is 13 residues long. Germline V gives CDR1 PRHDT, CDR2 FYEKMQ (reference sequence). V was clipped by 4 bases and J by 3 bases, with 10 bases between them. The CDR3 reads CASSSRENYEQYF. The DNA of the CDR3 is TGTGCCAGCAGCTCCAGAGAAAACTACGAGCAGTACTTC.

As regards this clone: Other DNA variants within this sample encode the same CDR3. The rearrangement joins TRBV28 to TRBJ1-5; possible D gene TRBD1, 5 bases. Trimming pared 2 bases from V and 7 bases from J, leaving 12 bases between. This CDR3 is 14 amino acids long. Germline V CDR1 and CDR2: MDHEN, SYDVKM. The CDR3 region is CASSLSSGGQPQHF. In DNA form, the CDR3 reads TGTGCCAGCAGTTTAAGTAGCGGGGGGCAGCCCCAGCATTTT.

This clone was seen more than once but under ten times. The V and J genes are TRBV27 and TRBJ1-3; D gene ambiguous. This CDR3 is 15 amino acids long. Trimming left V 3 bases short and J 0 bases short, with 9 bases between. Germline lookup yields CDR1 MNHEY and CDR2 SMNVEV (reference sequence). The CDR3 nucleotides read TGTGCCAGCAGTTTGGAGGGTCTCTCTGGAAACACCATATATTTT. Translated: CASSLEGLSGNTIYF.

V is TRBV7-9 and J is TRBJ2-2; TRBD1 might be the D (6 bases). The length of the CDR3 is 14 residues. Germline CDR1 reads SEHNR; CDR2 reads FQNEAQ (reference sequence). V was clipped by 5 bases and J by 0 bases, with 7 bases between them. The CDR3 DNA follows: TGTGCCAGCAGCGGGGACACGAACACCGGGGAGCTGTTTTTT. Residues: CASSGDTNTGELFF.

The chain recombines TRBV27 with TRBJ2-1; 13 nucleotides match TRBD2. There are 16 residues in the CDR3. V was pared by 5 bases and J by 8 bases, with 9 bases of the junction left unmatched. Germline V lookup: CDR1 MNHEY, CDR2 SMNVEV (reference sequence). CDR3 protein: CASSTRTSGRIDEQFF. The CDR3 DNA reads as TGTGCCAGCAGTACCCGGACTAGCGGGAGAATAGATGAGCAGTTCTTC.

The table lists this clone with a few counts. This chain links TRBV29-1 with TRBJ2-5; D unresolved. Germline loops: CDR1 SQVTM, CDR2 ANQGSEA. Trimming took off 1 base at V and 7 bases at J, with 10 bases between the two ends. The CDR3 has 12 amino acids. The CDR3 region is CSVEASEPTQYF. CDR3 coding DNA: TGCAGCGTTGAAGCCTCGGAACCGACCCAGTACTTC. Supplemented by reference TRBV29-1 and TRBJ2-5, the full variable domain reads SAVISQKPSRDICQRGTSLTIQCQVDSQVTMMFWYRQQPGQSLTLIATANQGSEATYESGFVIDKFPISRPNLTFSTLTVSNMSPEDSSIYLCSVEASEPTQYFGPGTRLLVL.

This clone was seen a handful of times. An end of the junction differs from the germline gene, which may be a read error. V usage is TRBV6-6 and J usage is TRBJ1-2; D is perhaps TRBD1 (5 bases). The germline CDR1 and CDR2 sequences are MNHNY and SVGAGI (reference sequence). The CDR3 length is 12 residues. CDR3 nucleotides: TGTGCCAGCAGTCACCGGGACTACGGCTACACCTTC. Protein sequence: CASSHRDYGYTF.